This T cell receptor (beta chain) derives from a study of tumour-infiltrating T cells in Burkitt lymphoma. Germline CDR1 and CDR2: SQVTM and ANQGSEA. The length of the CDR3 is 14 residues. V lost 2 bases to trimming and J lost 0 bases, with 10 bases between them. TCRdb keeps only in-frame clones here, not all; method: immunoSEQ multiplex PCR. Among 43,000 or so clones listed, less than 40% were seen once. The sample consisted of tumor tissue. The V gene is TRBV29-1, the J gene TRBJ1-2; weak D call: TRBD1 (5 bases). This clonotype was obtained from a human donor with Burkitt lymphoma. The CDR3 reads CSVEQQGSNYGYTF. CDR3 coding DNA: TGCAGCGTTGAACAGCAGGGATCTAACTATGGCTACACCTTC. The whole variable domain, filled in from reference TRBV29-1 and TRBJ1-2, reads SAVISQKPSRDICQRGTSLTIQCQVDSQVTMMFWYRQQPGQSLTLIATANQGSEATYESGFVIDKFPISRPNLTFSTLTVSNMSPEDSSIYLCSVEQQGSNYGYTFGSGTRLTVV.